This T cell receptor (beta chain) emerged from a study of blood T cell repertoires in COVID-19 (dated by TCRdb to the early 2020s). Some background on the complete study: Collaborator samples came from the United States, Italy and Spain and covered acute and convalescent phases of COVID-19. The prospective study material was composed of cDNA or gDNA derived from T cells, B-cell-depleted T cells, or PBMCs. Deeply sampled blood TCRbeta repertoires from subjects exposed to, actively infected with, or recovered from COVID-19 were included in the dataset. The repertoires were made available in a free public database intended to serve as a resource for research on the immune response to SARS-CoV-2. Samples came from the ongoing ImmuneRACE study (first 160 participants) plus 1,254 subjects from 6 global collaborators. The sample metadata nearly always contained a de-identified subject ID, COVID-19 status, age in years and sex. Where HLA class I and class II types were available, the types were taken from metadata supplied by the sample provider, not from assay-based typing. Broad study findings and their caveats: The quantity of clinical and demographic metadata differed by source and by participant and was supplied without curation.

Worth noting for this clone: This receptor's antigen is unknown. Base qualities are not provided; no much larger clone lies one nucleotide away.

In the germline V gene, CDR1 corresponds to SGHTA and CDR2 to FQGTGA. The cysteine opens and the phenylalanine closes a CDR3 of 15 amino acids. Only the CDR3 portion is preserved as DNA: 45 bases, with reading frame beginning at the first base. Trimming removed 4 bases from V and 2 bases from J; the gene matches leave 2 bases unexplained. The immunoSEQ Assay, a bias-controlled multiplex PCR, was used to amplify TCRbeta CDR3 regions from genomic DNA. Per the original workflow: The number of nucleated cells in each sample was estimated from the amplification of reference gene primers within the assay. To quantify the absolute abundance of each unique TCRbeta CDR3 rearrangement, sequence reads were collapsed and filtered. For each sample, productive Simpson clonality was calculated as the square root of Simpson's diversity index across productive rearrangements. TCRdb holds this immuneACCESS table with in-frame rearrangements only. Some clones are missing; in checked studies, unresolved V genes explain under half, and the rest has no known cause. V, J and clone size reflect that table, while D and trimming were determined from the DNA. This sample has a few hundred thousand clones in its table, and roughly nine tenths of those were observed once. The ten largest clonotypes hold roughly 1% of the sample.

Enrolling through a virtual design, the prospective study's participants ranged in age from roughly 18 to 100 years and lived across roughly 23 United States geographic areas. In the prospective study, participants were assigned to cohorts based on the clinical history participants reported in a screening survey and a study questionnaire. Recovered participants in ImmuneRACE Cohort 3 were defined by two consecutive negative NP/OP PCR tests, clearance by a healthcare professional, or resolution of symptoms. In the prospective study, mobile phlebotomists collected whole blood, serum and a nasopharyngeal or oropharyngeal swab from each participant. Participants in the prospective study had the option to provide additional blood draws and questionnaires over a roughly two-month period. Blood samples from the prospective study were shipped frozen or at room temperature prior to DNA extraction.

The chain employs TRBV7-3 and TRBJ2-3; TRBD1 agrees with 11 junctional bases. The material sequenced was PBMCs or T cells enriched from blood (not recorded which). The clonotype was recovered from a man aged 18 to 29 who had recovered from COVID-19. The CDR3 protein is CASSSGQGDTDTQYF. The DNA reads TGTGCCAGCAGCTCGGGACAGGGGGACACAGATACGCAGTATTTT.